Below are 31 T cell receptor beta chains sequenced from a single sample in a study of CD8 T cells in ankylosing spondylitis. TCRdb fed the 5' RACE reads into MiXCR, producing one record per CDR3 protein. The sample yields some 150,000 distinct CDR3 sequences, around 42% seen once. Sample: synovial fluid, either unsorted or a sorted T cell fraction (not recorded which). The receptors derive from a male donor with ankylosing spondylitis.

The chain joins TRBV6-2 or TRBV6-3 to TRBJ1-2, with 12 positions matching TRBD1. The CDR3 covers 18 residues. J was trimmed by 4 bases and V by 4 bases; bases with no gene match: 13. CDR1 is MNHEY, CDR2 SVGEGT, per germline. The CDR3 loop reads CASSFAGTGGVETYGYTF. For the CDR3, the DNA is TGTGCCAGCAGTTTCGCCGGGACAGGGGGCGTTGAAACCTATGGCTACACCTTC.

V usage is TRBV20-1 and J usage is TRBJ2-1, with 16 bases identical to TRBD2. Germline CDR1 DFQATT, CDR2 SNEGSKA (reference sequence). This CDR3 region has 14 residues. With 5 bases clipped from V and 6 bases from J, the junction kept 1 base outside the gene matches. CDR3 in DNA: TGCAGTGCTGGGACTAGCGGGAGGGCCAATGAGCAGTTCTTC. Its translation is CSAGTSGRANEQFF.

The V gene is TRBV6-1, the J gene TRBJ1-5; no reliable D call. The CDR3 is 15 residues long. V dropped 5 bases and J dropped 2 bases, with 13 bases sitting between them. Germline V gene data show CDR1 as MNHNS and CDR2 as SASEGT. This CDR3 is CASSPTRIGNQPQHF. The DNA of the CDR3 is TGTGCCAGCAGTCCGACGAGGATTGGCAATCAGCCCCAGCATTTT.

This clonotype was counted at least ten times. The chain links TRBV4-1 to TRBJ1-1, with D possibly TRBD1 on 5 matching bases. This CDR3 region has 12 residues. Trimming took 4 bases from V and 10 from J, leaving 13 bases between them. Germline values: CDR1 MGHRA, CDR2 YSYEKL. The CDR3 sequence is CASSPFSRGAFF. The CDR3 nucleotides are TGCGCCAGCAGCCCCTTTTCGAGGGGAGCTTTCTTT.

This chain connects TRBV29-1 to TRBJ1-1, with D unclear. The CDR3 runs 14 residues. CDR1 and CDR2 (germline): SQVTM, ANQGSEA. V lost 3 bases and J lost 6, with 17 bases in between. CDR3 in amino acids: CSVEWAGRYPEAFF. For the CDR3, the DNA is TGCAGCGTTGAGTGGGCAGGAAGGTACCCTGAAGCTTTCTTT.

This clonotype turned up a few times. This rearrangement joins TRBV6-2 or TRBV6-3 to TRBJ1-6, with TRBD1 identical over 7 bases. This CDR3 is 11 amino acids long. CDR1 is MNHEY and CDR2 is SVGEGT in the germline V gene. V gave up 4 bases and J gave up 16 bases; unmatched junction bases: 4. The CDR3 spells CASSFGTVLHF. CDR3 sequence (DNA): TGTGCCAGCAGTTTCGGGACAGTACTCCACTTT.

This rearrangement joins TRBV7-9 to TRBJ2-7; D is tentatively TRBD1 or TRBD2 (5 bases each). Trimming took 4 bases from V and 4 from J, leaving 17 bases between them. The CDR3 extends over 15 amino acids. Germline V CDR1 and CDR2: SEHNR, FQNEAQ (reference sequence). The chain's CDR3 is CASSSTGPSPYEQYF. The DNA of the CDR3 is TGTGCCAGCAGCTCCACGGGACCCTCCCCTTACGAGCAGTACTTC.

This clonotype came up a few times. CDR3 sequence (DNA): TGCAGTGCTAGACGCCCTATACTAGCGGCCCGGGGCACAGATACGCAGTATTTT. It yields the protein CSARRPILAARGTDTQYF. J is TRBJ2-3 and V is TRBV20-1; TRBD2 aligns across 8 bases. The CDR3 is 18 amino acids. Germline assignment: CDR1 DFQATT and CDR2 SNEGSKA (reference sequence). The trim removed 2 bases at V and 1 base at J, leaving 14 bases unmatched.

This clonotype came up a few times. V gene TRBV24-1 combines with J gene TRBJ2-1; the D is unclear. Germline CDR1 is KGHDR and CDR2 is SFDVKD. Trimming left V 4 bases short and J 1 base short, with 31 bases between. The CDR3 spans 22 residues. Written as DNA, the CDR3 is TGTGCCACCAGTGACCGATATAAAGACCTGCAGGTGTTGCTCCTATCCTACAATGAGCAGTTCTTC. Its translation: CATSDRYKDLQVLLLSYNEQFF.

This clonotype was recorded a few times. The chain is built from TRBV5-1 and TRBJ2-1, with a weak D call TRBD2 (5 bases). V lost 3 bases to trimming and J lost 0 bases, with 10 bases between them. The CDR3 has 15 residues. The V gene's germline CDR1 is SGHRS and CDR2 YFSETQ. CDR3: CASSSKRSSYNEQFF. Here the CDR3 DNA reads TGCGCCAGCAGCTCTAAGCGGAGCTCCTACAATGAGCAGTTCTTC.

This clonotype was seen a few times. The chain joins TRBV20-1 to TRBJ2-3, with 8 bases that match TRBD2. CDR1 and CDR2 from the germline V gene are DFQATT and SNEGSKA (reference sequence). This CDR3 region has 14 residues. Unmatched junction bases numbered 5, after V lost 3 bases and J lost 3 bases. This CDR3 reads CSASLAGLTDTQYF. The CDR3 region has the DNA TGCAGTGCTAGCCTAGCGGGTTTAACAGATACGCAGTATTTT.

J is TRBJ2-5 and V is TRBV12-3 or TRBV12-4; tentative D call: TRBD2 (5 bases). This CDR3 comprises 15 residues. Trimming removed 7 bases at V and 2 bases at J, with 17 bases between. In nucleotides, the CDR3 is TGTGCCAGCATCTCGCCGGGAATAGAGCAAGAGACCCAGTACTTC. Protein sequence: CASISPGIEQETQYF.

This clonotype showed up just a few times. The CDR3 sequence: CASSQDRRGRGVIGNQPQHF. CDR3 DNA sequence: TGCGCCAGCAGCCAAGATCGGAGGGGACGGGGGGTAATTGGCAATCAGCCCCAGCATTTT. The J gene is TRBJ1-5, the V gene TRBV4-1, with D tentatively TRBD1 (5 bases). Germline-derived CDR1 and CDR2 are MGHRA and YSYEKL. V was cut by 0 bases and J by 2 bases, with 23 bases left in between. This CDR3 has 20 residues.

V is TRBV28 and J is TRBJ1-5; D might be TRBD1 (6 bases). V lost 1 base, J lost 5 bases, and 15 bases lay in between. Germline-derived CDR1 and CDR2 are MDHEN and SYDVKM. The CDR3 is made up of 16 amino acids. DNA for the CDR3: TGTGCCAGCAGTTTATCCAATACAGGGTGGTATCAGCCCCAGCATTTT. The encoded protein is CASSLSNTGWYQPQHF.

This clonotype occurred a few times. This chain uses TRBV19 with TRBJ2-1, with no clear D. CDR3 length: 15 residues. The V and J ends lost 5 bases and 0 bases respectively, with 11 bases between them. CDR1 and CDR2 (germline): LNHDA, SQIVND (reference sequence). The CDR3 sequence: CASSFLGSSYNEQFF. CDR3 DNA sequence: TGTGCCAGTAGTTTTCTAGGCAGCTCCTACAATGAGCAGTTCTTC.

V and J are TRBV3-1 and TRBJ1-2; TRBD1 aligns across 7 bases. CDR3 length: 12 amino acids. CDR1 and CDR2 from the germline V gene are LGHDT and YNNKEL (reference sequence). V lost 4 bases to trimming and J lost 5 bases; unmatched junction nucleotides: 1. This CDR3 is CASSPRGYGYTF. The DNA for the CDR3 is TGTGCCAGCAGCCCCAGGGGGTATGGCTACACCTTC.

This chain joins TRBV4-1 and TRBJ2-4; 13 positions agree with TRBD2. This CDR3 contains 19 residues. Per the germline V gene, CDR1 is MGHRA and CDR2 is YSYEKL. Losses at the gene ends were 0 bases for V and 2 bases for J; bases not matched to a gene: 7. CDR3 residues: CASSQDRGLAGRSKNIQYF. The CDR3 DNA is TGCGCCAGCAGCCAAGATCGGGGACTAGCGGGAAGATCCAAAAACATTCAGTACTTC.

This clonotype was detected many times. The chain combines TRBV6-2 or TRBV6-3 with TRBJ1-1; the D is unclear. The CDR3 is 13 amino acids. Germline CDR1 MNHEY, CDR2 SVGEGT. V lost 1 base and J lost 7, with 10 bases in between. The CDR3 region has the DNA TGTGCCAGCAGTTACTTCCCAACAATTGAAGCTTTCTTT. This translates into CASSYFPTIEAFF.

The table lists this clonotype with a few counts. The CDR3: CASSDSGSPDTQYF. Here the CDR3 DNA reads TGTGCCAGCAGTGATTCGGGGAGCCCAGATACGCAGTATTTT. The chain combines TRBV6-4 with TRBJ2-3; a weak D match, TRBD2 (5 bases). CDR3 size: 14 residues. With 3 bases removed from V and 4 bases from J, the gap between germline ends came to 11 bases. Per the germline V gene, CDR1 is MRHNA and CDR2 is SNTAGT.

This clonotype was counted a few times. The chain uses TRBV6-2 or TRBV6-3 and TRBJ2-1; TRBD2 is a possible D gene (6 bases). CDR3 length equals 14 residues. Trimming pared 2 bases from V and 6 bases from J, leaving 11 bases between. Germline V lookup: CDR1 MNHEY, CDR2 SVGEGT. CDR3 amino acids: CASSYAAGSNEQFF. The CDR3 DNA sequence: TGTGCCAGCAGTTACGCCGCGGGGAGCAATGAGCAGTTCTTC.

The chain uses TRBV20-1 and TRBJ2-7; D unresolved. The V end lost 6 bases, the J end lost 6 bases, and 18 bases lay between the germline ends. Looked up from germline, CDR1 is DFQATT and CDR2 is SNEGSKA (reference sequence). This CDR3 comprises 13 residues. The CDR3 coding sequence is TGCAGTGCCAGAAGGACGTTCGGTGGCGAGCAGTACTTC. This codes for CSARRTFGGEQYF.

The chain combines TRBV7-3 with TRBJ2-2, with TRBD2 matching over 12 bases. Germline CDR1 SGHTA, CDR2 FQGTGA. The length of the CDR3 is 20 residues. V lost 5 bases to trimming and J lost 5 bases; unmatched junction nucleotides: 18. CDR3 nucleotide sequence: TGTGCCAGCAGCCCCTCCGGGGCTAGCGGGAGGGCCTCGGGGACCGGGGAGCTGTTTTTT. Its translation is CASSPSGASGRASGTGELFF.

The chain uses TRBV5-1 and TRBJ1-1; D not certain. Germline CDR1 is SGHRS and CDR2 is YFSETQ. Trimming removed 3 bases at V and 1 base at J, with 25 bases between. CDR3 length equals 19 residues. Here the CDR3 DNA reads TGCGCCAGCAGCTGGGGTGGTGTCTTGCGCCCTCTTGAGAACACTGAAGCTTTCTTT. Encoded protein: CASSWGGVLRPLENTEAFF.

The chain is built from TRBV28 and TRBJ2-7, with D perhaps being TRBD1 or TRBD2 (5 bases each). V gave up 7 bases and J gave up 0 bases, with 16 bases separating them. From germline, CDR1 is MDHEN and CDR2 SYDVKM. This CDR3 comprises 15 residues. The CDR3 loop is CASNLDRGGSYEQYF. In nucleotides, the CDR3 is TGTGCCAGCAACTTAGACAGAGGAGGCTCCTACGAGCAGTACTTC.

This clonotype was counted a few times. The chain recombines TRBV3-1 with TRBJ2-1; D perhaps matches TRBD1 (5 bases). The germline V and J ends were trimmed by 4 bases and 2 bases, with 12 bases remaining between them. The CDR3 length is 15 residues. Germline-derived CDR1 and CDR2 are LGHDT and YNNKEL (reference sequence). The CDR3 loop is CASSPRRAAYNEQFF. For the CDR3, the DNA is TGTGCCAGCAGCCCGCGCAGGGCTGCCTACAATGAGCAGTTCTTC.

The CDR3 spells CASSPGVRCYEQYF. The CDR3 DNA is TGTGCCAGCAGCCCCGGGGTCCGCTGCTACGAGCAGTACTTC. The genes are TRBV5-6 and TRBJ2-7, with a tentative D call TRBD2 (5 bases). The CDR3 sequence is 14 residues long. V was shortened by 4 bases and J by 3 bases, with 14 bases between the two germline ends. Germline V gene sequence: CDR1 SGHDT, CDR2 YYEEEE. Full variable domain (rest looked up from reference TRBV5-6 and TRBJ2-7): DAGVTQSPTHLIKTRGQQVTLRCSPKSGHDTVSWYQQALGQGPQFIFQYYEEEERQRGNFPDRFSGHQFPNYSSELNVNALLLGDSALYLCASSPGVRCYEQYFGPGTRLTVT.

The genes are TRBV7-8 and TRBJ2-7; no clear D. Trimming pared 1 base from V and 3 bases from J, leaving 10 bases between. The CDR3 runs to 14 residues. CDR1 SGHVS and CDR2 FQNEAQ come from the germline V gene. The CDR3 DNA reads TGTGCCAGCAGCTTAGAGGGCCGACTCTACGAGCAGTACTTC. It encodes CASSLEGRLYEQYF.

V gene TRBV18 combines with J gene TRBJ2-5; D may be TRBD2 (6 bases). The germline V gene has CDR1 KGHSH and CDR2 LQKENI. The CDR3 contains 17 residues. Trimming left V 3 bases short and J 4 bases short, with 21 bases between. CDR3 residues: CASSPRLGPGGAETQYF. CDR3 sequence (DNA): TGTGCCAGCTCACCGCGACTCGGCCCCGGAGGGGCAGAGACCCAGTACTTC. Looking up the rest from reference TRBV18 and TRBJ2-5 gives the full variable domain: NAGVMQNPRHLVRRRGQEARLRCSPMKGHSHVYWYRQLPEEGLKFMVYLQKENIIDESGMPKERFSAEFPKEGPSILRIQQVVRGDSAAYFCASSPRLGPGGAETQYFGPGTRLLVL.

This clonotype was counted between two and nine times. The CDR3 DNA reads TGTGCCAGCATGATGGGACCCCGAACCACAGATACGCAGTATTTT. Protein product: CASMMGPRTTDTQYF. The chain couples TRBV13 to TRBJ2-3; perhaps D is TRBD1 or TRBD2 (5 bases each). Germline values: CDR1 PRHDT, CDR2 FYEKMQ (reference sequence). V was cut by 7 bases and J by 2 bases, with 16 bases left in between. The CDR3 contains 15 residues.

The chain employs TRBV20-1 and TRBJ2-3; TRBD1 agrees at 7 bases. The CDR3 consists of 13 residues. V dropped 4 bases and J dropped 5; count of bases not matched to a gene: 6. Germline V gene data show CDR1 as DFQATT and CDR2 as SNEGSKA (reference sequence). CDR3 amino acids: CSATRQGRDTQYF. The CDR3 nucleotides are TGCAGTGCTACCAGACAGGGCCGAGATACGCAGTATTTT.

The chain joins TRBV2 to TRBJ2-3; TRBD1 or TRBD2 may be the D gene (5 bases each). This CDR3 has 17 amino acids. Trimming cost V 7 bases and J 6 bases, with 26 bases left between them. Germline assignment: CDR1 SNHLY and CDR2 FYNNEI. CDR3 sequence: CASTDILINMGEDTQYF. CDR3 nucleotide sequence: TGTGCCAGCACTGACATCTTGATAAATATGGGGGAGGATACGCAGTATTTT. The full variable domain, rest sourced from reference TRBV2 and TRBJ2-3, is EPEVTQTPSHQVTQMGQEVILRCVPISNHLYFYWYRQILGQKVEFLVSFYNNEISEKSEIFDDQFSVERPDGSNFTLKIRSTKLEDSAMYFCASTDILINMGEDTQYFGPGTRLTVL.